This passage covers 16 T cell receptor beta chains from one sample sequenced in a study of blood T cell repertoires in COVID-19. Repertoires were generated with immunoSEQ multiplex PCR, while TCRdb's copy carries only in-frame clones and drops some. The data hold fewer than 110,000 clones, with about 80% observed a single time. Sequences were obtained from peripheral blood. All receptors come from a man between 65 and 85 years old with acute or convalescent COVID-19.

This CDR3 is CASSFDRTGGANTGELFF. DNA of the CDR3: TGTGCCAGCAGCTTCGATAGGACAGGGGGCGCGAACACCGGGGAGCTGTTTTTT. The chain is built from TRBV7-2 and TRBJ2-2; 11 bases line up with TRBD1. The CDR3 extends over 18 amino acids. Per germline, CDR1 SGHTA and CDR2 FQGNSA. V shed 3 bases, J shed 0 bases, and the junction held 6 bases outside the gene matches.

The genes are TRBV9 and TRBJ2-3, with 9 bases identical to TRBD2. Looked up from germline, CDR1 is SGDLS and CDR2 is YYNGEE. V trimming: 3 bases; J trimming: 2 bases; junction bases outside the gene matches: 1. The length of the CDR3 is 14 residues. The CDR3 loop is CASSAGLATDTQYF. DNA for the CDR3: TGTGCCAGCAGCGCGGGACTAGCCACAGATACGCAGTATTTT.

The J gene is TRBJ2-1, the V gene TRBV6-5; 9 bases map to TRBD1. V lost 2 bases, J lost 12 bases, and 11 bases stayed unmatched. Germline-derived CDR1 and CDR2 are MNHEY and SVGAGI. The length of the CDR3 is 15 residues. The CDR3 nucleotides read TGTGCCAGCAGTTACCAGGACAGGGGAAATGTCAGGCAGTTCTTC. This encodes CASSYQDRGNVRQFF.

V gene TRBV14 combines with J gene TRBJ1-4, with 7 bases aligning to TRBD1. J was trimmed by 7 bases and V by 4 bases; bases with no gene match: 12. The CDR3 length is 16 residues. CDR1 and CDR2 from the germline V gene are SGHDN and FVKESK. DNA of the CDR3: TGTGCCAGCAGCCGGCCGAGACAGGGCCCGAGTGAAAAACTGTTTTTT. Protein sequence: CASSRPRQGPSEKLFF.

The chain combines TRBV18 with TRBJ1-2; 10 bases match TRBD1. Trimming cost V 8 bases and J 2 bases; bases outside gene matches: 5. From germline, CDR1 is KGHSH and CDR2 LQKENI. The CDR3 is 14 residues long. The CDR3 DNA reads as TGTGCCAGCCGATCGGGACAGGGGAACTATGGCTACACCTTC. This sequence encodes CASRSGQGNYGYTF.

V usage is TRBV7-2 and J usage is TRBJ1-2; D is perhaps TRBD1 (5 bases). Germline values: CDR1 SGHTA, CDR2 FQGNSA. The CDR3 runs to 15 residues. The V and J ends lost 5 bases and 3 bases respectively, with 16 bases between them. Here the CDR3 reads CASSLNPWGDYGYTF. The CDR3 coding sequence is TGTGCCAGCAGCCTAAATCCCTGGGGGGACTATGGCTACACCTTC.

The V gene is TRBV6-5, the J gene TRBJ1-5, with a possible D match to TRBD1 (5 bases). Trimming stripped 2 bases from V and 5 bases from J, with 10 bases between. CDR1 and CDR2 from the germline V gene are MNHEY and SVGAGI. The CDR3 covers 14 residues. The CDR3 spells CASSYVRGYQPQHF. CDR3 DNA sequence: TGTGCCAGCAGTTACGTGCGGGGCTATCAGCCCCAGCATTTT.

This clone was detected a few times. The V gene is TRBV6-5, the J gene TRBJ1-5; a weak D match, TRBD1 (6 bases). The CDR3 extends over 15 amino acids. The ends were cut back, 6 bases at V and 4 bases at J, with 16 bases in the middle. Germline values: CDR1 MNHEY, CDR2 SVGAGI. The CDR3 region is CASRNRDGNNQPQHF. In DNA, the CDR3 is TGTGCCAGCAGAAACAGGGACGGCAATAATCAGCCCCAGCATTTT.

In its sample, this clone was seen once. This sequence joins TRBV5-4 and TRBJ1-1; D may be TRBD1 (6 bases). The CDR3 contains 15 residues. Trimming cost V 4 bases and J 5 bases, with 18 bases left between them. Looked up from germline, CDR1 is SGHNT and CDR2 is YYREEE (reference sequence). In DNA, the CDR3 is TGTGCCAGCAGCCCGGACAGCAACTCTATTACTGAAGCTTTCTTT. It encodes CASSPDSNSITEAFF.

This clone was recorded a few times. The chain uses TRBV6-5 and TRBJ2-2, with 7 bases identical to TRBD1. V shed 2 bases and J 4 bases; nucleotides not matched to a gene: 7. Germline CDR1 reads MNHEY; CDR2 reads SVGAGI. The CDR3 totals 16 residues. In nucleotides, the CDR3 is TGTGCCAGCAGTTACGGCAGGGGGATTACCACCGGGGAGCTGTTTTTT. The encoded protein is CASSYGRGITTGELFF.

The chain combines TRBV6-5 with TRBJ1-2, with unresolved D. Germline V gene data show CDR1 as MNHEY and CDR2 as SVGAGI. The CDR3 covers 14 residues. Trimming removed 5 bases from V and 4 bases from J, with 14 bases in between. The CDR3 spells CASSLRINAYGYTF. The CDR3 DNA reads as TGTGCCAGCAGTCTCAGGATTAACGCCTATGGCTACACCTTC.

The chain combines TRBV6-5 with TRBJ1-2; the D is unclear. This CDR3 region has 13 residues. V was cut by 2 bases and J by 6 bases, with 10 bases left in between. CDR1 is MNHEY and CDR2 is SVGAGI in the germline V gene. The CDR3 region is CASSYTSVDGYTF. CDR3 bases: TGTGCCAGCAGTTACACCAGCGTTGATGGCTACACCTTC.

The rearrangement links TRBV2 to TRBJ2-3; 13 bases match TRBD2. The trim removed 6 bases at V and 13 bases at J, leaving 10 bases unmatched. Per the germline V gene, CDR1 is SNHLY and CDR2 is FYNNEI. The CDR3 sequence is 14 residues long. CDR3 region: CASRTGTSGVREYF. The DNA for the CDR3 is TGTGCCAGCAGAACCGGGACTAGCGGGGTTCGGGAGTATTTT.

The V and J genes are TRBV5-6 and TRBJ1-2; D not certain. Trimming left V 6 bases short and J 4 bases short, with 16 bases between. Looked up from germline, CDR1 is SGHDT and CDR2 is YYEEEE. The CDR3 sequence is 14 residues long. The CDR3 loop is CASTPPGIFYGYTF. CDR3 nucleotides: TGTGCCAGCACCCCACCGGGGATTTTCTATGGCTACACCTTC.

The sample holds one count of this clone. The V and J genes are TRBV7-2 and TRBJ2-2, with D possibly TRBD1 on 6 matching bases. Germline V gene sequence: CDR1 SGHTA, CDR2 FQGNSA. The ends were cut back, 2 bases at V and 5 bases at J, with 12 bases in the middle. CDR3 length: 15 amino acids. The CDR3, as DNA: TGTGCCAGCAGCTTAATCAGGGGTGGAACCGGGGAGCTGTTTTTT. This sequence encodes CASSLIRGGTGELFF.

This clone was counted only a few times. V and J are TRBV25-1 and TRBJ2-2; D uncertain. This CDR3 spans 13 amino acids. Trimming removed 3 bases from V and 7 bases from J, with 9 bases in between. Looked up from germline, CDR1 is MGHDK and CDR2 is SYGVNS. The CDR3 loop is CASSENQIGELFF. The CDR3 nucleotides read TGTGCCAGCAGTGAGAACCAGATCGGGGAGCTGTTTTTT.